Included here is one T cell receptor beta chain sequence, with context. Its antigen target is currently unknown. No clone much larger than this one lies a single base away; base qualities are absent. TCRbeta CDR3 regions were amplified from genomic DNA using the immunoSEQ Assay, a bias-controlled multiplex PCR. The study's own analysis went as follows. The number of nucleated cells in each sample was estimated from the amplification of reference gene primers within the assay. To quantify the absolute abundance of each unique TCRbeta CDR3 rearrangement, sequence reads were collapsed and filtered. Productive Simpson clonality was computed per sample as the square root of Simpson's diversity index over productive rearrangements. The source is immuneACCESS, and TCRdb retained only in-frame sequences with V and J called. Part of the clones is not carried over; for the studies checked, unresolved V genes explain less than half of this, and the remainder is unexplained. V and J calls and clone size are as listed in that table; D and trimming were resolved from the DNA. The sample table lists fewer than 350,000 clones, around 81% of them with a count of one. The leading ten clones occupy about 3.2% of the sample.

This sample is drawn from a study of blood T cell repertoires in COVID-19 (dated by TCRdb to 2019 to 2021). About the investigation overall: The collaborator samples originated in the United States, Italy and Spain and spanned the acute and convalescent phases of COVID-19. The material from the prospective study consisted of cDNA or gDNA derived from T cells, B-cell-depleted T cells, or PBMCs. Deeply sampled blood TCRbeta repertoires from subjects exposed to, actively infected with, or recovered from COVID-19 were included in the dataset. The repertoires were made available in a free public database intended to serve as a resource for research on the immune response to SARS-CoV-2. Samples were obtained from the ongoing ImmuneRACE study (first 160 participants) and from approximately 1,200 subjects provided by 6 global collaborators. The sample metadata nearly always contained a de-identified subject ID, COVID-19 status, age in years and sex. HLA class I and class II types, where available, came from metadata supplied by the sample provider rather than from assay-based typing.

What the research found in general, with its limitations: Clinical and demographic metadata were provided uncurated, with the amount varying by source and participant.

The collaborating institutions used their own protocols to collect whole blood in K2EDTA tubes. Collaborator samples were shipped for TCRbeta analysis as frozen whole blood, isolated PBMCs, or DNA extracted from either sample type. The TCR sequence derives from a woman aged 55-69 years with active or convalescent COVID-19. Input material: peripheral blood.

The CDR3 loop reads CASSLPLGTGNTGELFF. The base sequence is TGTGCCAGCAGCCTTCCCCTCGGGACAGGTAACACCGGGGAGCTGTTTTTT. The chain is assembled from TRBV9 and TRBJ2-2; TRBD1 agrees with 8 junctional bases. Measured from the cysteine to the phenylalanine, the CDR3 is 17 residues long. Only the CDR3 DNA is retained, 51 bases long and in frame from the first base. Sequences SGDLS (CDR1) and YYNGEE (CDR2) are obtained from the germline V gene. Relative to germline, V is missing 4 bases and J is missing 2 bases, with 10 bases of the junction outside any gene match. Supplemented by the reference TRBV9 and TRBJ2-2 proteins around the CDR3, the complete variable domain is DSGVTQTPKHLITATGQRVTLRCSPRSGDLSVYWYQQSLDQGLQFLIQYYNGEERAKGNILERFSAQQFPDLHSELNLSSLELGDSALYFCASSLPLGTGNTGELFFGEGSRLTVL.